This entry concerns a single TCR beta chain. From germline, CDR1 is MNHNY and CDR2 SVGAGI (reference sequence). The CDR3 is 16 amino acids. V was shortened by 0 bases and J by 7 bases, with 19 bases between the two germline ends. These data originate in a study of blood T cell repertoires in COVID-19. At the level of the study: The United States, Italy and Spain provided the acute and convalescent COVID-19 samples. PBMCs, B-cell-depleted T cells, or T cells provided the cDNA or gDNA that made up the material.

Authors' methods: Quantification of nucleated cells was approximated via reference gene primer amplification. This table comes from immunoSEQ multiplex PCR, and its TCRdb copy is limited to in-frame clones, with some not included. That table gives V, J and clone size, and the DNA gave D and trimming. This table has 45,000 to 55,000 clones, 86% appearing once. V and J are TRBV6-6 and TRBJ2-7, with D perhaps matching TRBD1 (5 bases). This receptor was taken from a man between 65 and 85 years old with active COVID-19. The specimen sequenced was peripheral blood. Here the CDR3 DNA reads TGTGCCAGCAGTTACTCGAGCGCTCACAGGCCCCAAGAGCAGTACTTC. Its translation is CASSYSSAHRPQEQYF.